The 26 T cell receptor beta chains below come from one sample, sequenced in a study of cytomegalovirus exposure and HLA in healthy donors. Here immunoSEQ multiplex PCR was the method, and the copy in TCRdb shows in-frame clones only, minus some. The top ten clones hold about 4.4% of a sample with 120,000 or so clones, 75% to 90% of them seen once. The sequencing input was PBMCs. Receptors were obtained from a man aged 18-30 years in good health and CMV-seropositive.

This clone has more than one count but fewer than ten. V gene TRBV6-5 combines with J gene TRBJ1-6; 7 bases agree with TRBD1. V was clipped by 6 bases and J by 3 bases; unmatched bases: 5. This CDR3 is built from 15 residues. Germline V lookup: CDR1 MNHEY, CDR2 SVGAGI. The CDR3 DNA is TGTGCCAGCAGCAGGAGACAGGGCTATAATTCACCCCTCCACTTT. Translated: CASSRRQGYNSPLHF.

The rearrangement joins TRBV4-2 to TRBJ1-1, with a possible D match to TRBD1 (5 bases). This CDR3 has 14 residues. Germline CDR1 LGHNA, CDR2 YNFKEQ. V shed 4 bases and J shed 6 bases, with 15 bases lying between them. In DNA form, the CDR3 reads TGTGCCAGCAGCCCCGGAGGGGAGGTAGCTGAAGCTTTCTTT. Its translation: CASSPGGEVAEAFF.

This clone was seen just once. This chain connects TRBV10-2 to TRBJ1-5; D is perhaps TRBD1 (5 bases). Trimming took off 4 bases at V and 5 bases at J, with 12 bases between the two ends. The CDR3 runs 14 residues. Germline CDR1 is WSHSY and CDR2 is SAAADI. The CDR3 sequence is CASSARGEDQPQHF. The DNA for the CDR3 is TGCGCCAGCAGTGCGCGGGGGGAAGATCAGCCCCAGCATTTT.

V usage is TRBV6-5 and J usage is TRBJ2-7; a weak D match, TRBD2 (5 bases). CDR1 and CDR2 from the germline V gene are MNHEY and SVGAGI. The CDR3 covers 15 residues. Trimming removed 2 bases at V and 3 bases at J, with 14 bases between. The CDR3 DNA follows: TGTGCCAGCAGTTACCAAAGGACTGCCCTCTACGAGCAGTACTTC. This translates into CASSYQRTALYEQYF.

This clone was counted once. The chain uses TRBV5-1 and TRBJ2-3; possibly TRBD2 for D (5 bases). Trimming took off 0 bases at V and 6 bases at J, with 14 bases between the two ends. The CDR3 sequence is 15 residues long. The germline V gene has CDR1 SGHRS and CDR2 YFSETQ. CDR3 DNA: TGCGCCAGCAGCTTGGAATCGAGGGTGCGGGATACGCAGTATTTT. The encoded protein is CASSLESRVRDTQYF.

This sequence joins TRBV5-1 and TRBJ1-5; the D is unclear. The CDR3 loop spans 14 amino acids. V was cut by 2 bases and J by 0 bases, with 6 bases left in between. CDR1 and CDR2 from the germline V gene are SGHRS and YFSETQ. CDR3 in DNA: TGCGCCAGCAGCTTACTTCCTAGCAATCAGCCCCAGCATTTT. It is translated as CASSLLPSNQPQHF.

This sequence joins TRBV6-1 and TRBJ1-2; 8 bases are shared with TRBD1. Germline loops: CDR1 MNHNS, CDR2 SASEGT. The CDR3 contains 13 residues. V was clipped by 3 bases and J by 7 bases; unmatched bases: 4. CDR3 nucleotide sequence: TGTGCCAGCAGTGACAGGGGGCGGGGTGGCTACACCTTC. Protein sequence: CASSDRGRGGYTF.

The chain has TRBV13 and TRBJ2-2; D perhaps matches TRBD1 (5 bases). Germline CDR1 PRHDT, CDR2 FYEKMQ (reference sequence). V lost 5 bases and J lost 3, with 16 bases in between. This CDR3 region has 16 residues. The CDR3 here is CASSGQGQLYTGELFF. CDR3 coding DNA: TGTGCCAGCAGCGGCCAGGGTCAACTTTACACCGGGGAGCTGTTTTTT.

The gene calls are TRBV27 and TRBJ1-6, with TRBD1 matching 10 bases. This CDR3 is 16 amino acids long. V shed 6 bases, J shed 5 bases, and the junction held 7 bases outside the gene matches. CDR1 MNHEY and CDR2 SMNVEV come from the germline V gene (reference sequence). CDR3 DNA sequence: TGTGCCAGCAGCCTGATGGGACAGGGGAATAATTCACCCCTCCACTTT. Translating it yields CASSLMGQGNNSPLHF.

CDR3 residues: CASSDNFDSNTGELFF. The DNA of the CDR3 is TGTGCCAGCAGTGACAACTTTGACTCGAACACCGGGGAGCTGTTTTTT. The chain joins TRBV6-1 to TRBJ2-2; D is uncertain. This CDR3 region has 16 residues. Trimming removed 3 bases at V and 0 bases at J, with 11 bases between. Germline V lookup: CDR1 MNHNS, CDR2 SASEGT.

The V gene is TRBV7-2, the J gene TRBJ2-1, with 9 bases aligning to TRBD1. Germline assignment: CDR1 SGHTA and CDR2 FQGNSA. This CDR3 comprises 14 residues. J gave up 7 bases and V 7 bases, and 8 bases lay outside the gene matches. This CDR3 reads CASNRQGVGNEQFF. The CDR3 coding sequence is TGTGCCAGCAACCGACAGGGGGTGGGGAATGAGCAGTTCTTC.

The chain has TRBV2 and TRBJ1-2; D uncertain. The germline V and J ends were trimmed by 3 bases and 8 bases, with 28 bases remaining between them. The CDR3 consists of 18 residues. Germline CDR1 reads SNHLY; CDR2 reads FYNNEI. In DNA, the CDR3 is TGTGCCAGCAGTGATCGAGGTTATAGTGAGGCAGCAGTCTTAGGCTACACCTTC. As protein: CASSDRGYSEAAVLGYTF.

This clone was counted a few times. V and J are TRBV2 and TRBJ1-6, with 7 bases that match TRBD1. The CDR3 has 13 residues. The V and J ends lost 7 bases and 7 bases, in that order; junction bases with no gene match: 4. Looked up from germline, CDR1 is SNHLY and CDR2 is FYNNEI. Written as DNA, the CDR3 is TGTGCCAGCATGGGGACAGTAAATTCACCCCTCCACTTT. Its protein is CASMGTVNSPLHF.

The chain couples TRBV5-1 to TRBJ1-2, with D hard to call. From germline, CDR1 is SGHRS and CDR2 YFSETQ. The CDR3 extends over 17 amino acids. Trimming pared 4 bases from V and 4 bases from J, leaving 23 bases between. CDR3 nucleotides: TGCGCCAGCAGCCTCCAGCCTGAGGAAATCTTGGTCTATGGCTACACCTTC. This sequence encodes CASSLQPEEILVYGYTF.

CDR3: CASNRDRGEKLFF. CDR3 bases: TGTGCCAGCAACCGGGACAGGGGTGAAAAACTGTTTTTT. The gene calls are TRBV28 and TRBJ1-4; TRBD1 matches at 10 bases. The germline CDR1 and CDR2 sequences are MDHEN and SYDVKM. The trim removed 7 bases at V and 7 bases at J, leaving 3 bases unmatched. There are 13 residues in the CDR3.

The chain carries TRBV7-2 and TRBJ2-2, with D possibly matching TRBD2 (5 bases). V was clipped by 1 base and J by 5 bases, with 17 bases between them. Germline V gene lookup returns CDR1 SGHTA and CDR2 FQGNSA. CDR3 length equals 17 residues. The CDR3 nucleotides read TGTGCCAGCAGCTTAGAATCCCGGCCGGGGATGACCGGGGAGCTGTTTTTT. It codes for CASSLESRPGMTGELFF.

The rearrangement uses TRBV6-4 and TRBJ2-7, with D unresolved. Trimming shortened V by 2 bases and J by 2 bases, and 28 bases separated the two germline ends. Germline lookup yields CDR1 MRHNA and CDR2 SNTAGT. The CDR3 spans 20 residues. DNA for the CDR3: TGTGCCAGCAGTGACCCAATACACTTCCGAACAGTAATAAGAGCCTACGAGCAGTACTTC. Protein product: CASSDPIHFRTVIRAYEQYF.

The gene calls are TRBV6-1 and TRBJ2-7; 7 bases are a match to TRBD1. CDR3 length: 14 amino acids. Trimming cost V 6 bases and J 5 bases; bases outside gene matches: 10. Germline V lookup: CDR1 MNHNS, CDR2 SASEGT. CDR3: CASSPGQAVHEQYF. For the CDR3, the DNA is TGTGCCAGCAGCCCTGGACAGGCCGTCCACGAGCAGTACTTC.

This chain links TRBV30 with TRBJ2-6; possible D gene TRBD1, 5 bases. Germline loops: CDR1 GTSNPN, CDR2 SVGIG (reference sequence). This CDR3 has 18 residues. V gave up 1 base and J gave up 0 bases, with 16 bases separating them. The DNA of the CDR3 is TGTGCCTGGAGTGCCACCACAGGCCTGTCCTCTGGGGCCAACGTCCTGACTTTC. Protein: CAWSATTGLSSGANVLTF.

The CDR3 DNA follows: TGTGCCAGCAGTTTGAGACAGTCGCGCACAGATACGCAGTATTTT. Translating gives CASSLRQSRTDTQYF. The chain is built from TRBV28 and TRBJ2-3, with D possibly being TRBD1 (5 bases). Trimming stripped 3 bases from V and 1 base from J, with 11 bases between. Per the germline V gene, CDR1 is MDHEN and CDR2 is SYDVKM. This CDR3 has 15 amino acids.

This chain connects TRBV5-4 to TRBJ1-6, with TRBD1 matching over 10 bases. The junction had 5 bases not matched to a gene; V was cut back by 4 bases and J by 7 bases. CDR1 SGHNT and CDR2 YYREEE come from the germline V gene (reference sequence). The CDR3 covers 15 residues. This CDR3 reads CASSTKTGGNSPLHF. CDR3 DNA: TGTGCCAGCAGCACCAAGACAGGGGGCAATTCACCCCTCCACTTT.

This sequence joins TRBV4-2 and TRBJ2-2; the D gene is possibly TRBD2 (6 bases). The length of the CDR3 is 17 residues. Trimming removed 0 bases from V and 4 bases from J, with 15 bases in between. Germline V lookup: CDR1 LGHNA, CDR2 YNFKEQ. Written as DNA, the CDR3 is TGTGCCAGCAGCCAAGAGTTACTAGCCGAGGGCACCGGGGAGCTGTTTTTT. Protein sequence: CASSQELLAEGTGELFF.

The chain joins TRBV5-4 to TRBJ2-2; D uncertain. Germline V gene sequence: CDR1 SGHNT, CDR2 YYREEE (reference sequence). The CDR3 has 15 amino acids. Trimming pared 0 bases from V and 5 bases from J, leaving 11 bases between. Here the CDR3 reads CASSLGGSVTGELFF. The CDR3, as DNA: TGTGCCAGCAGCTTGGGAGGTTCAGTGACCGGGGAGCTGTTTTTT.

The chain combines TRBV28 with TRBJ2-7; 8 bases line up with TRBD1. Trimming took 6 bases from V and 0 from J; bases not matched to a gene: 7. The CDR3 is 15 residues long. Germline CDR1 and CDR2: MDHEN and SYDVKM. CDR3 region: CASSSTGVGSYEQYF. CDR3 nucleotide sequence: TGTGCCAGCAGCTCGACAGGGGTGGGCTCCTACGAGCAGTACTTC.

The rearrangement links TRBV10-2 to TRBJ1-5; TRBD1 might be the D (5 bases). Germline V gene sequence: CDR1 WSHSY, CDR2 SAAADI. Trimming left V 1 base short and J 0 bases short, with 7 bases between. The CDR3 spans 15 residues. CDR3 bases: TGCGCCAGCAGTGAGTGGGGGGATAGCAATCAGCCCCAGCATTTT. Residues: CASSEWGDSNQPQHF.

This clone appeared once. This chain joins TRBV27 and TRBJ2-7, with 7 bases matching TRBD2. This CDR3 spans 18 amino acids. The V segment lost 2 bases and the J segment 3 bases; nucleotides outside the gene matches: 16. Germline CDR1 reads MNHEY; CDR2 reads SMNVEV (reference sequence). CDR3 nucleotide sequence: TGTGCCAGCAGTTTAGAGGGAACGGGGGGTATTCAGGGCTACGAGCAGTACTTC. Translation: CASSLEGTGGIQGYEQYF.